These 10 T cell receptor beta chains share one sample of origin, sequenced in a study of blood T cell repertoires in COVID-19. The protocol was immunoSEQ multiplex PCR, while the TCRdb copy is restricted to in-frame clones and leaves out a portion. The sample holds fewer than 200,000 clones, approximately 73% seen once. What was sequenced was peripheral blood. All receptors come from a woman of 80 years or more with acute or convalescent COVID-19.

The V call is TRBV7-2, the J call TRBJ2-1, with TRBD1 matching over 8 bases. J was trimmed by 6 bases and V by 6 bases; bases with no gene match: 7. The CDR3 loop spans 14 amino acids. Germline assignment: CDR1 SGHTA and CDR2 FQGNSA. The CDR3 loop reads CASSIGTGANEQFF. The CDR3 DNA reads TGTGCCAGCAGTATAGGGACAGGCGCCAATGAGCAGTTCTTC.

The V call is TRBV3-1 (or the pseudogene TRBV3-2), the J call TRBJ2-5; 11 bases map to TRBD2. This CDR3 comprises 17 residues. CDR1 is LGHDT, CDR2 YNNKEL, per germline (reference sequence). J lost 4 bases, V lost 4 bases, and 11 bases had no gene match. Here the CDR3 DNA reads TGTGCCAGCAGCCGTACTAGCGGGAGACTCACAGGAGAGACCCAGTACTTC. Translation: CASSRTSGRLTGETQYF.

There are a few counts of this clone. The V gene is TRBV29-1, the J gene TRBJ2-1; 8 bases are a match to TRBD2. The CDR3 has 14 amino acids. V trimming: 7 bases; J trimming: 6 bases; junction bases outside the gene matches: 11. Germline assignment: CDR1 SQVTM and CDR2 ANQGSEA. The CDR3 here is CSAEARAGANEQFF. CDR3 nucleotide sequence: TGCAGCGCTGAGGCCCGAGCGGGAGCCAATGAGCAGTTCTTC.

The J gene is TRBJ1-6, the V gene TRBV6-1; 8 bases align to TRBD1. The junction had 9 bases not matched to a gene; V was cut back by 3 bases and J by 5 bases. Germline assignment: CDR1 MNHNS and CDR2 SASEGT. This CDR3 contains 17 residues. The CDR3 loop reads CASSEPTGGGNNSPLHF. Written as DNA, the CDR3 is TGTGCCAGCAGTGAGCCCACAGGGGGGGGGAATAATTCACCCCTCCACTTT.

The V and J genes are TRBV5-1 and TRBJ2-1; 7 nucleotides agree with TRBD2. Unmatched junction bases numbered 7, after V lost 0 bases and J lost 7 bases. CDR3 size: 15 residues. Germline CDR1 and CDR2: SGHRS and YFSETQ. The CDR3 coding sequence is TGCGCCAGCAGCTTGGGAGGGAGGGCCGATAATGAGCAGTTCTTC. This translates into CASSLGGRADNEQFF.

The chain recombines TRBV5-8 with TRBJ1-2; tentative D call: TRBD1 (6 bases). CDR3 length: 14 amino acids. Germline CDR1 SGHTS, CDR2 YDEGEE. Deletions cut 4 bases from V and 4 bases from J, with 14 bases between. CDR3 amino acids: CASSPGTRTYGYTF. As DNA, the CDR3 is TGTGCCAGCAGCCCAGGGACAAGGACCTATGGCTACACCTTC. Full variable domain (missing parts from reference TRBV5-8 and TRBJ1-2): EAGVTQSPTHLIKTRGQQATLRCSPISGHTSVYWYQQALGLGLQFLLWYDEGEERNRGNFPPRFSGRQFPNYSSELNVNALELEDSALYLCASSPGTRTYGYTFGSGTRLTVV.

V is TRBV6-1 and J is TRBJ1-5, with D unclear. The ends were cut back, 2 bases at V and 6 bases at J, with 11 bases in the middle. This CDR3 is 14 amino acids long. Germline V gives CDR1 MNHNS, CDR2 SASEGT. The CDR3 DNA reads as TGTGCCAGCAGTGAATATGTAGCCCGTCAGCCCCAGCATTTT. Translated, it gives CASSEYVARQPQHF.

This chain joins TRBV7-8 and TRBJ1-5; D remains unclear. The V and J ends lost 8 bases and 5 bases respectively, with 13 bases between them. CDR1 is SGHVS and CDR2 is FQNEAQ in the germline V gene. The CDR3 contains 13 residues. The CDR3 protein is CASGNQRDQPQHF. In nucleotides, the CDR3 is TGTGCCAGCGGCAATCAGAGGGATCAGCCCCAGCATTTT.

This chain links TRBV6-5 with TRBJ2-7; a weak D match, TRBD1 (5 bases). The V and J ends lost 8 bases and 1 base respectively, with 15 bases between them. The germline V gene encodes CDR1 MNHEY and CDR2 SVGAGI. The CDR3 consists of 14 residues. CDR3 bases: TGTGCCAGCTCCGCAGGGCCTCTTTCCTACGAGCAGTACTTC. Its protein is CASSAGPLSYEQYF.

The rearrangement links TRBV6-5 to TRBJ2-5; D might be TRBD2 (6 bases). In germline, CDR1 is MNHEY, CDR2 SVGAGI. This CDR3 is 14 amino acids long. V was cut by 7 bases and J by 4 bases, with 16 bases left in between. The CDR3 DNA follows: TGTGCCAGCACTCTGGAGGGGTTGGTAGAGACCCAGTACTTC. It specifies CASTLEGLVETQYF.